This T cell receptor (beta chain) was captured in a study of blood T cell repertoires in COVID-19 (dated by TCRdb to 2020 to 2022). About the investigation overall: Samples covering the acute and convalescent phases of COVID-19 were provided by collaborators in the United States, Italy and Spain. Where available, HLA class I and class II types were taken from metadata supplied by the sample provider and were not determined by assay-based typing. Samples were obtained from the ongoing ImmuneRACE study (first 160 participants) and from 1,254 subjects provided by 6 global collaborators. The repertoires were released in a freely available public database meant as a resource for research on the immune response to SARS-CoV-2. The prospective study material was composed of cDNA or gDNA derived from T cells, B-cell-depleted T cells, or PBMCs. Sample metadata almost always included a de-identified subject ID, COVID-19 status, age in years and sex. Subjects who had been exposed to COVID-19, were actively infected with it, or had recovered from it provided the deeply sampled blood TCRbeta repertoires that made up the dataset.

Notes on this clone: The clone's antigen remains unknown. Base qualities are missing; no much larger clone stands one base away.

TCRbeta CDR3 regions were amplified from genomic DNA by means of the immunoSEQ Assay, a bias-controlled multiplex PCR. The study's own analysis went as follows. Nucleated cell counts per sample were estimated from amplification of reference gene primers within the assay. Sequence reads were collapsed and filtered to measure the absolute abundance of every unique TCRbeta CDR3 rearrangement. Productive Simpson clonality was computed per sample as the square root of Simpson's diversity index over productive rearrangements. Imported from immuneACCESS, the table was reduced by TCRdb to in-frame sequences with V and J called. These copies leave out some clones; in studies compared against another copy, an unresolved V gene accounts for under half, and the cause of the remainder is not known. V and J calls and clone size come straight from that table; D and trimming were deduced from the DNA. The sample table shows 100,000 to 150,000 clones, and 87% are seen once. Together, the top ten hold more than 3.5% of the sample.

Each collaborating institution followed its own protocols to collect whole blood in K2EDTA tubes. For TCRbeta analysis, collaborators shipped samples in one of three forms: frozen whole blood, isolated PBMCs, or DNA extracted from either of those sample types. General study outcomes and caveats: Clinical and demographic metadata were provided uncurated, with the amount varying by source and participant.

This clonotype originated in a woman aged 55-70 years with acute or convalescent COVID-19. Sequences were obtained from peripheral blood.

The CDR3 here reads CATSRGQNNQPQHF. The sequenced DNA is TGTGCCACCAGCAGGGGACAGAACAATCAGCCCCAGCATTTT. The chain is assembled from TRBV15 and TRBJ1-5; 7 central nucleotides agree with TRBD1. Its CDR3 holds 14 amino acids, cysteine through phenylalanine. Only the CDR3 region is kept as DNA, spanning 42 bases read in frame from base 1. For this chain, trimming is 3 bases at the V end and 3 bases at the J end, and the number of junction bases without a gene match is 2. Sequences LNHNV (CDR1) and YYDKDF (CDR2) are obtained from the germline V gene (reference sequence).